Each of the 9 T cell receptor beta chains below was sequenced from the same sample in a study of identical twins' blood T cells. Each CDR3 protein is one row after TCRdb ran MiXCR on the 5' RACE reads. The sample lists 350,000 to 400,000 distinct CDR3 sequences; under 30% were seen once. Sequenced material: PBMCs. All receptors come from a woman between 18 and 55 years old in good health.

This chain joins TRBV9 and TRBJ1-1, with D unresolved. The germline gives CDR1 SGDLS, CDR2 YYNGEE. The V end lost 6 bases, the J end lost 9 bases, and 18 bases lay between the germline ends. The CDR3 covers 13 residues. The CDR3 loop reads CASNALSTPKAFF. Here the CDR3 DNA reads TGTGCCAGCAACGCCCTGTCCACGCCTAAAGCTTTCTTT.

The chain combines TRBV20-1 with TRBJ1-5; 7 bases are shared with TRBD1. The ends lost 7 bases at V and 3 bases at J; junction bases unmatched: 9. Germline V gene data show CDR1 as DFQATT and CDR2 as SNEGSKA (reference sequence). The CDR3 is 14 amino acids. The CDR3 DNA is TGCAGTGTAAGGGAGGGGGCCCCCAATCAGCCCCAGCATTTT. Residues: CSVREGAPNQPQHF.

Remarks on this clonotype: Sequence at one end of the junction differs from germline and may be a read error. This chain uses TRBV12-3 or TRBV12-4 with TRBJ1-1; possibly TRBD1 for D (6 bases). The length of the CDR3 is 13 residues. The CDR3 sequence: CASSSTGSTEALF. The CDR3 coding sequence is TGTGCCAGCAGTTCCACAGGGTCCACTGAAGCTCTCTTT.

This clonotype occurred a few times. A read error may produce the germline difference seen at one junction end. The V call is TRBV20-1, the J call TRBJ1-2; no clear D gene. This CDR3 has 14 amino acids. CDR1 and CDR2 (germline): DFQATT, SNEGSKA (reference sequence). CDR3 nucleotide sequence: TGCAGTGCTAGAGATTCCTCCGCTCACTATGGCTGCACCTTC. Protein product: CSARDSSAHYGCTF.

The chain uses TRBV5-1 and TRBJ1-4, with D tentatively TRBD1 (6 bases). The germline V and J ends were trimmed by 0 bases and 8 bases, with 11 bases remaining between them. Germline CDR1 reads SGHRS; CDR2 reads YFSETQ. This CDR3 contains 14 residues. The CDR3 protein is CASSLAGQSEKLFF. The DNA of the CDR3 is TGCGCCAGCAGCTTGGCAGGACAGTCCGAAAAACTGTTTTTT.

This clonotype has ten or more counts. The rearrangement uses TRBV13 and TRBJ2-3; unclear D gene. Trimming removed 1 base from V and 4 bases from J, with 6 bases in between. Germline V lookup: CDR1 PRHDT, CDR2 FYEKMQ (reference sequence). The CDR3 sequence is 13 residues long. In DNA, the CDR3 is TGTGCCAGCAGCTTAGTTACGGCAGATACGCAGTATTTT. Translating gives CASSLVTADTQYF.

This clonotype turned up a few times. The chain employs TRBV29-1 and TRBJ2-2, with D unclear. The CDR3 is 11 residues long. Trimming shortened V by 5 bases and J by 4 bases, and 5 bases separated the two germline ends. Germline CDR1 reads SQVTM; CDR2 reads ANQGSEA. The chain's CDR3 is CSVTGTGELFF. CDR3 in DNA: TGCAGCGTTACGGGCACCGGGGAGCTGTTTTTT.

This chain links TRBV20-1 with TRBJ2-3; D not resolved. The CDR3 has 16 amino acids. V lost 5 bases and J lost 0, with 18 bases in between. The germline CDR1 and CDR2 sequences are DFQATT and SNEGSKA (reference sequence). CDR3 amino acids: CSAPDRLRVSTDTQYF. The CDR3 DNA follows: TGCAGTGCTCCAGATCGCCTCCGGGTTAGCACAGATACGCAGTATTTT.

The CDR3 bases are TGTGCCAGCAGCCCCCGAGGGGGTCAGCGCAACGCCTTTGGTTCACCCCTCCACTTT. Its translation is CASSPRGGQRNAFGSPLHF. V is TRBV9 and J is TRBJ1-6; possibly TRBD1 for D (6 bases). The CDR3 has 19 amino acids. Germline-derived CDR1 and CDR2 are SGDLS and YYNGEE. V lost 4 bases and J lost 9, with 29 bases in between.